This T cell receptor beta chain was recorded in a study of CD4 T cells in relation to SARS-CoV-2 and coronaviruses. Study information: TCR beta CDR3s were sequenced after roughly nine-day antigen culture of PBMCs. No peptide or an HIV-1 Nef peptide pool served as negative control. Crossreactive spike epitopes shared across donors were mapped to their HLA restriction.

Regarding the study as a whole: About 65% of donors had memory CD4+ clonotypes crossrecognizing SARS-CoV-2 and common cold coronavirus spike.

About this clone itself: No antigen is known for it.

Clones were sequenced by immunoSEQ multiplex PCR, and TCRdb holds only the in-frame ones, with some missing. The sample holds about 23,000 clones, over 60% seen once. The germline gives CDR1 MNHEY, CDR2 SMNVEV (reference sequence). The trim removed 8 bases at V and 6 bases at J, leaving 15 bases unmatched. The CDR3 is made up of 16 amino acids. CD4+ T cells from unexposed donors were obtained before the COVID-19 pandemic (2011-2018). CD4+ T cells were isolated from the cells after 10 days of culture. The sample comprised CD4+ T cells from PBMCs, cultured in vitro. The chain recombines TRBV27 with TRBJ2-3, with 9 bases matching TRBD2. This receptor was obtained from a human donor in good health. The CDR3 DNA follows: TGTGCCAGCGCAATAGCGGGGGAAATCTCCACGGATACGCAGTATTTT. Protein sequence: CASAIAGEISTDTQYF.